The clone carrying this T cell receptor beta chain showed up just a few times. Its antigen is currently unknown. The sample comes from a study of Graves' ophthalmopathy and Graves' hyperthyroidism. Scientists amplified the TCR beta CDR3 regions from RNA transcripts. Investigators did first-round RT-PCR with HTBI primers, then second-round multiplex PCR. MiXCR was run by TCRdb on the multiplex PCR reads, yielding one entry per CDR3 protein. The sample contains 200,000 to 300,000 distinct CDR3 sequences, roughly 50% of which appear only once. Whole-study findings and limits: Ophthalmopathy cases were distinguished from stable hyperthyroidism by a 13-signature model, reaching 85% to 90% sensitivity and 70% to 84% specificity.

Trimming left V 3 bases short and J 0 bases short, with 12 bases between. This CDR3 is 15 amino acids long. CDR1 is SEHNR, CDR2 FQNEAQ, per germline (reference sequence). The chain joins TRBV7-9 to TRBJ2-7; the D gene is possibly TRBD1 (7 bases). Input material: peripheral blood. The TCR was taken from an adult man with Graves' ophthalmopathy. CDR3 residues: CASSLGGTVSYEQYF. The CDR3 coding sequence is TGTGCCAGCAGCTTGGGCGGGACAGTCTCCTACGAGCAGTACTTC. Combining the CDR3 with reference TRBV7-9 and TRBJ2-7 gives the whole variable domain DTGVSQNPRHKITKRGQNVTFRCDPISEHNRLYWYRQTLGQGPEFLTYFQNEAQLEKSRLLSDRFSAERPKGSFSTLEIQRTEQGDSAMYLCASSLGGTVSYEQYFGPGTRLTVT.